Listed below are T cell receptor beta chains from one sample, sequenced in a study of cytomegalovirus exposure and HLA in healthy donors. Profiled with immunoSEQ multiplex PCR; TCRdb holds only in-frame clones, not every one. Among roughly 130,000 clones, approximately 72% were seen once, and the ten largest hold about 1.5%. Sequenced material: PBMCs. These TCRs come from a man aged 18 to 35 in good health and CMV-seronegative. Each CDR3 is given with its conserved first and last residue. The D gene is left open where the match is weak. The size entry is marked missing in some rows and otherwise reads once, few, many or a size class.

TRBJ1-1	few	13	TRBV29-1	TRBD1	TGCAGCGTTACGACAGGGGGGAACACTGAAGCTTTCTTT	CSVTTGGNTEAFF
TRBJ2-5	NA	16	TRBV7-9	TRBD2	TGTGCCAGCAGCTTTGGGCTAGCGGGAGCCCAAGAGACCCAGTACTTC	CASSFGLAGAQETQYF
TRBJ1-2	NA	15	TRBV19	TRBD1	TGTGCCAGTAGTCATGCCTTGACAGGGAACTATGGCTACACCTTC	CASSHALTGNYGYTF
TRBJ2-7	NA	13	TRBV10-3	TRBD2	TGTGCCATCACTAGCGGGAGTGTCGACGAGCAGTACTTC	CAITSGSVDEQYF
TRBJ2-7	few	14	TRBV7-9	NA	TGTGCCAGCATCCCTGCGGGGTCTGCCTACGAGCAGTACTTC	CASIPAGSAYEQYF
TRBJ2-7	NA	14	TRBV7-9	TRBD1	TGTGCCAGCAGCACACAGGGGGCCTCCTACGAGCAGTACTTC	CASSTQGASYEQYF
TRBJ2-3	NA	15	TRBV2	TRBD1	TGTGCCAGCACTACAGGGGTTTCTCTCACAGATACGCAGTATTTT	CASTTGVSLTDTQYF
TRBJ2-1	NA	15	TRBV28	NA	TGTGCCAGCAGTTCAGTACTAGCCCGACAGAATGAGCAGTTCTTC	CASSSVLARQNEQFF
TRBJ2-3	NA	12	TRBV7-3	NA	TGTGCCAGCAGCTTCCCAGGAGGGACGCAGTATTTT	CASSFPGGTQYF
TRBJ2-1	NA	17	TRBV5-4	TRBD2	TGTGCCAGCAGCCTACCACCTCTGGCGGGAGGCTTGGATGAGCAGTTCTTC	CASSLPPLAGGLDEQFF
TRBJ2-2	NA	16	TRBV2	TRBD2	TGTGCCAGCAGTCGGACCGCTAGCGGCCGTCCCGGGGAGCTGTTTTTT	CASSRTASGRPGELFF
TRBJ1-1	many	14	TRBV7-9	NA	TGTGCCAGCAGCTTAGTGCTGGAGGGGACTGAAGCTTTCTTT	CASSLVLEGTEAFF
TRBJ1-1	few	14	TRBV5-1	TRBD1	TGCGCCAGCAGCTCCCCAGGGGGCGGATGTGAAGCTTTCTTT	CASSSPGGGCEAFF
TRBJ1-4	NA	16	TRBV14	NA	TGTGCCAGCAGCCAAGACGGCCGAAGGGGGAATGAAAAACTGTTTTTT	CASSQDGRRGNEKLFF
TRBJ1-5	NA	12	TRBV6-6	NA	TGTGCCAGCAGTTCGGGGGATCTGCCCCAGCATTTT	CASSSGDLPQHF
TRBJ2-5	NA	18	TRBV19	TRBD1	TGTGCCAGTAGTGGGGGGACAGGGAAAGTTGGACTGGGGGAGACCCAGTACTTC	CASSGGTGKVGLGETQYF
TRBJ1-2	few	13	TRBV6-5	NA	TGTGCCAGCAGGTACGGACAGTCATATGGCTACACCTTC	CASRYGQSYGYTF
TRBJ2-7	NA	16	TRBV7-8	TRBD2	TGTGCCAGCAGCTTAGCGGGGACTAGCGGGGTCGGAGAGCAGTACTTC	CASSLAGTSGVGEQYF
TRBJ2-1	NA	13	TRBV6-6	TRBD2	TGTGCCAGCAGTAACTTTCTAGCGGAGGTGTCTCTCTTC	CASSNFLAEVSLF
TRBJ2-7	NA	16	TRBV6-5	TRBD1	TGTGCCAGCAGTTACGCCGGGACAGGGTTATCCTACGAGCAGTACTTC	CASSYAGTGLSYEQYF
TRBJ2-2	NA	13	TRBV11-3	NA	TGTGCCAGCAGCTTGAGCCCGGCCGGGGAGCTGTTTTTT	CASSLSPAGELFF
TRBJ2-3	NA	14	TRBV7-2	NA	TGTGCCAGCAGCTTGCTAGACAGCACAGATACGCAGTATTTT	CASSLLDSTDTQYF
TRBJ1-1	NA	14	TRBV6-5	NA	TGTGCCAGCAGTTATTCGGGGGAGTACACTGAAGCTTTCTTT	CASSYSGEYTEAFF
TRBJ2-4	NA	14	TRBV7-2	NA	TGTGCCAGCAGCTTTCAGGGTACCAAAAACATTCAGTACTTC	CASSFQGTKNIQYF
TRBJ2-7	NA	15	TRBV9	TRBD1	TGTGCCAGCAGCGTAGGGACAGGGGGCCCTGGAGGGCAGTACTTC	CASSVGTGGPGGQYF
TRBJ2-3	NA	17	TRBV28	NA	TGTGCCAGCGGACCCCTGGGGGGAAGCACCCCCACAGATACGCAGTATTTT	CASGPLGGSTPTDTQYF
TRBJ2-5	NA	18	TRBV30	TRBD1	TGTGCCTGGAGCCAAGCTGCCGGGACAGGGTCAGCGGGAGAGACCCAGTACTTC	CAWSQAAGTGSAGETQYF
TRBJ2-7	NA	15	TRBV4-3	TRBD2	TGCGCCAGCAGCCGAAATAGCGGGAGATCCTACGAGCAGTACTTC	CASSRNSGRSYEQYF
TRBJ2-7	few	15	TRBV4-3	NA	TGCTCCAGCAGCCAGTTTCGGACATCCTCCTACGAGCAGTACTTC	CSSSQFRTSSYEQYF
TRBJ2-1	NA	16	TRBV7-9	NA	TGTGCCAGCAGCGGGCGGCGGGGCAGCTCCTACAATGAGCAGTTCTTC	CASSGRRGSSYNEQFF
TRBJ1-1	NA	14	TRBV6-4	TRBD1	TGTGCCAGCAAGGGGACAGCATGGAACACTGAAGCTTTCTTT	CASKGTAWNTEAFF